This record concerns one T cell receptor (beta chain) sequence. The antigen is undetermined. The record originates from a study of T cells in localized non-small cell lung cancer. Assay used: immunoSEQ multiplex PCR; TCRdb lists only in-frame clones, some missing. Among roughly 89,000 clones listed, roughly 88% were seen once. J was trimmed by 7 bases and V by 7 bases; bases with no gene match: 13. Germline CDR1 reads LNHDA; CDR2 reads SQIVND (reference sequence). CDR3 size: 15 residues. Whole-study findings and limits: Higher T cell density in the blood was associated with longer overall survival, whereas higher adjacent-lung clonality associated with shorter survival. Highest T cell clonality was seen in uninvolved adjacent lung, surpassing that measured in tumor. Median detection of top 100 tumor clones in adjacent lung was 57 clones.

The receptor was isolated from a woman aged 35-75 years with stage II squamous cell lung carcinoma. The sequences come from PBMCs, collected before any cancer treatment. This chain links TRBV19 with TRBJ1-5; 7 bases are shared with TRBD1. CDR3 nucleotides: TGTGCCAGTATGAGGGGGCAGGGCGAGTACCAGCCCCAGCATTTT. It encodes CASMRGQGEYQPQHF.